This T cell receptor (beta chain) was sequenced in a study of T cells in Graves' hyperthyroidism and ophthalmopathy. Trimming cost V 2 bases and J 2 bases; bases outside gene matches: 15. Germline V lookup: CDR1 GTSNPN, CDR2 SVGIG (reference sequence). This CDR3 has 17 residues. Study-wide results and limits: Within blood appeared most thyroid clonotypes that had expanded above 0.001. Ophthalmopathy was told apart from stable hyperthyroidism by a 13 V-J model.

Uncontrolled infections, other autoimmune diseases, pregnancy or lactation led to exclusion of patients. Isolation of PBMCs was performed on around 9.3 ml fresh peripheral blood. It was RNA transcripts that yielded the amplified TCR beta CDR3 regions. An initial round of RT-PCR targeting the TCR CDR3 relied on the HTBI primer set. MiXCR, run by TCRdb on the multiplex PCR reads, gives a single entry per CDR3 protein. The data show 600,000 to 650,000 distinct CDR3 sequences, with less than 25% seen just once and around a third held by the top ten. Of note for this clonotype: What it binds is unknown.

The chain has TRBV30 and TRBJ2-7; 7 bases are shared with TRBD2. Sequencing was done on a sample of blood. The clonotype comes from a man aged 25 to 40 with Graves' ophthalmopathy. Here the CDR3 DNA reads TGTGCCTGGAGTAAAAGACTCACTAGCGAAGAACCCTACGAGCAGTACTTC. This translates into CAWSKRLTSEEPYEQYF.